This T cell receptor (beta chain) was observed in a study of OX40 agonist ivuxolimab in advanced cancers. The V and J ends lost 4 bases and 1 base, in that order; junction bases with no gene match: 14. Germline V lookup: CDR1 SGHKS, CDR2 YYEKEE (reference sequence). This CDR3 spans 19 amino acids. The table came from immunoSEQ multiplex PCR; TCRdb's copy has only in-frame clones and leaves some out. The sample lists 60,000 to 90,000 clones, about 81% occurring once. The starting material was CD4+ or CD8+ T cells sorted from blood, obtained in a trial of the OX40 agonist ivuxolimab. V is TRBV5-5 and J is TRBJ2-7; 13 bases are a match to TRBD2. The receptor was derived from an adult with an advanced solid tumor such as melanoma, head and neck, liver or kidney cancer. Here the CDR3 reads CASSPGLAGRGRVSYEQYF. The CDR3 region has the DNA TGTGCCAGCAGCCCGGGACTAGCGGGGCGGGGAAGGGTATCCTACGAGCAGTACTTC.